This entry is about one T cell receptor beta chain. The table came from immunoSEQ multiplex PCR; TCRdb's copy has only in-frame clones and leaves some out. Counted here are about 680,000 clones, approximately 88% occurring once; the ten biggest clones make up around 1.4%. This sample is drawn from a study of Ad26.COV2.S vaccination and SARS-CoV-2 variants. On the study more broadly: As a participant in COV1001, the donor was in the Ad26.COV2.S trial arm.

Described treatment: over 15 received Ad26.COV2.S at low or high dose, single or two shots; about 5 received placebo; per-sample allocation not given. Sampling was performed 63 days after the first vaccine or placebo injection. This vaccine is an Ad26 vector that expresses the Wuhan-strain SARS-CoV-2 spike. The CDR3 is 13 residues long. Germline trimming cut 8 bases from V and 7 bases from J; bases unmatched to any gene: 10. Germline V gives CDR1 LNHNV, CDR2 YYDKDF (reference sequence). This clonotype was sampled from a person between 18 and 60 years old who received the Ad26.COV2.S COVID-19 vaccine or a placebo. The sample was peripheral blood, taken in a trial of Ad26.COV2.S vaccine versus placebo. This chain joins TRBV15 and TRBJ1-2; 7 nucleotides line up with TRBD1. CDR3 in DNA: TGTGCCACCTCACAGGGGTTTCGTGCTGGCTACACCTTC. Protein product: CATSQGFRAGYTF.